This T cell receptor (beta chain) emerged from a study of blood T cell repertoires in COVID-19. Study at large: The United States, Italy and Spain provided the acute and convalescent COVID-19 samples. PBMCs, B-cell-depleted T cells, or T cells provided the cDNA or gDNA that made up the material.

CDR1 and CDR2 from the germline V gene are SNHLY and FYNNEI. This CDR3 has 13 residues. The J segment lost 5 bases and the V segment lost 6 bases, leaving 4 bases of the junction unmatched. In the original analysis: Amplification of reference gene primers provided the estimated nucleated cell counts. Sequenced by immunoSEQ multiplex PCR; TCRdb stores in-frame clones only, minus some. V and J calls plus clone size are reproduced from that table; the DNA served to infer D and trimming. Of roughly 180,000 clones detected, roughly 85% appear once; the ten largest clones hold 6.5% to 9%. The rearrangement uses TRBV2 and TRBJ1-2; TRBD1 matches at 9 bases. The receptor's source is an older woman with acute or convalescent COVID-19. Sequences were obtained from peripheral blood. CDR3 sequence: CASSRTGEYGYTF. Written as DNA, the CDR3 is TGTGCCAGCAGCAGGACAGGGGAATATGGCTACACCTTC.